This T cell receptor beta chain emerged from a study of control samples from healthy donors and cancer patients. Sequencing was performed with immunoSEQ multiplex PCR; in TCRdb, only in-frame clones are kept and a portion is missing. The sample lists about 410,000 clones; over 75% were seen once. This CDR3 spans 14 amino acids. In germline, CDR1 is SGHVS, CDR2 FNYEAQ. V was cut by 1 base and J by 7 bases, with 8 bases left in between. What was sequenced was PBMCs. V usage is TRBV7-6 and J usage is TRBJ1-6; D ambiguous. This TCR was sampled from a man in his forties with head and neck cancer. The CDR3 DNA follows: TGTGCCAGCAGCTTAGGACCGTCGAATTCACCCCTCCACTTT. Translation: CASSLGPSNSPLHF.